These 9 T cell receptor beta chains originate from one sample sequenced in a study of cytomegalovirus exposure and HLA in healthy donors. Vbeta (60) and Jbeta (13) primers were used in the PCR. The protocol was immunoSEQ multiplex PCR, while the TCRdb copy is restricted to in-frame clones and leaves out a portion. Seen here are about 120,000 clones, around 80% observed once, and the top ten hold 1.2%. The sequenced sample consisted of PBMCs. The receptors were sampled from a female donor in good health and CMV-seronegative.

The chain has TRBV5-1 and TRBJ2-3; weak D call: TRBD1 (5 bases). Trimming cost V 4 bases and J 5 bases, with 8 bases left between them. The germline V gene has CDR1 SGHRS and CDR2 YFSETQ. The CDR3 loop spans 12 amino acids. CDR3 loop: CASSLRGDTQYF. The CDR3 region has the DNA TGCGCCAGCAGCCTTAGGGGAGATACGCAGTATTTT.

The J gene is TRBJ2-7, the V gene TRBV5-6, with TRBD1 matching over 9 bases. With V trimmed by 0 bases and J by 5 bases, 6 bases remained unmatched. This CDR3 region has 15 residues. CDR1 SGHDT and CDR2 YYEEEE come from the germline V gene. The CDR3 loop is CASSLGDRVSHEQYF. In nucleotides, the CDR3 is TGTGCCAGCAGCTTGGGGGACAGGGTGAGCCACGAGCAGTACTTC.

This clone was observed once. V gene TRBV15 combines with J gene TRBJ1-4; D may be TRBD1 (6 bases). Germline V gene sequence: CDR1 LNHNV, CDR2 YYDKDF (reference sequence). This CDR3 contains 17 residues. Trimming pared 0 bases from V and 5 bases from J, leaving 16 bases between. The CDR3 sequence: CATSREFRDTSNEKLFF. CDR3 in DNA: TGTGCCACCAGCAGAGAATTCCGGGACACGTCAAATGAAAAACTGTTTTTT.

The chain employs TRBV2 and TRBJ2-7; 8 bases map to TRBD1. Losses at the gene ends were 5 bases for V and 0 bases for J; bases not matched to a gene: 6. Germline V CDR1 and CDR2: SNHLY, FYNNEI. The length of the CDR3 is 15 residues. The DNA for the CDR3 is TGTGCCAGCAGTCAAACAGGGGGAGACTCCTACGAGCAGTACTTC. Protein: CASSQTGGDSYEQYF.

On this clone itself: As the CDR3 is not closed by the conserved phenylalanine or tryptophan, this likely results from a read error. J is TRBJ1-2 and V is TRBV30, with no clear D. V lost 1 base and J lost 4, with 10 bases in between. The CDR3 consists of 13 residues. Germline CDR1 is GTSNPN and CDR2 is SVGIG (reference sequence). The CDR3 DNA follows: TGTGCCTGGAGTGCGGGTCCTGGCTATGGCTACACCCTC. Amino acids: CAWSAGPGYGYTL.

The rearrangement joins TRBV28 to TRBJ2-1; the D gene is possibly TRBD1 (6 bases). The germline V gene encodes CDR1 MDHEN and CDR2 SYDVKM. The CDR3 is 16 amino acids. V was pared by 5 bases and J by 2 bases, with 16 bases between. CDR3 sequence reads: CASSPGAAPAYNEQFF. Written as DNA, the CDR3 is TGTGCCAGCAGTCCAGGGGCTGCACCCGCCTACAATGAGCAGTTCTTC.

The genes are TRBV30 and TRBJ2-1; 9 bases match TRBD2. After removal of 8 bases from V and 4 bases from J, the junction contained 9 bases not matched to a gene. Germline CDR1 reads GTSNPN; CDR2 reads SVGIG (reference sequence). The CDR3 is made up of 14 amino acids. The CDR3 DNA is TGTGCCGGACACCTAGCGGGGCCTTACAATGAGCAGTTCTTC. It translates to CAGHLAGPYNEQFF.

The chain links TRBV6-1 to TRBJ1-1; possible D gene TRBD1, 6 bases. Germline CDR1 MNHNS, CDR2 SASEGT. This CDR3 has 14 amino acids. Trimming pared 5 bases from V and 1 base from J, leaving 11 bases between. CDR3 nucleotide sequence: TGTGCCAGCAGTTCCCCGACAGGGAACACTGAAGCTTTCTTT. It codes for CASSSPTGNTEAFF.

The chain carries TRBV2 and TRBJ1-4; TRBD1 is a possible D gene (5 bases). Germline V gene data show CDR1 as SNHLY and CDR2 as FYNNEI. Trimming stripped 5 bases from V and 8 bases from J, with 6 bases between. The CDR3 totals 11 residues. The CDR3 nucleotides read TGTGCCAGCAGTCGACAGGAAAAACTGTTTTTT. The encoded protein is CASSRQEKLFF.